A selection of T cell receptor beta chains follows, all from one sample in a study of Graves' ophthalmopathy and Graves' hyperthyroidism. MiXCR, applied by TCRdb to the multiplex PCR reads, yields one record per CDR3 protein. The sample lists about 400,000 distinct CDR3 sequences; 15% to 17% were seen once. Sample: peripheral blood. The receptor set was obtained from a woman aged 18-29 years with stable Graves' hyperthyroidism. The CDR3 runs from the conserved cysteine through the conserved F or W. The order of the fields is clone size, D gene, V gene, J gene, CDR3 DNA, CDR3 protein. A D gene is named only where the DNA matches it firmly. Clone sizes are given selectively: once, few, many, or a class where the clone is expanded.

size: many
D: .
V: TRBV11-3
J: TRBJ2-5
DNA: TGTGCCAGCAGCTTAAGGTTTGGAGGGACCCAGTACTTC
CDR3: CASSLRFGGTQYF

size: many
D: .
V: TRBV5-1
J: TRBJ1-1
DNA: TGCGCCAGCAGCTTGGGACAGGAGGACACTGAAGCTTTCTTT
CDR3: CASSLGQEDTEAFF

size: many
D: TRBD1
V: TRBV11-2
J: TRBJ2-2
DNA: TGTGCCAGCAGCTTAGATCGGGACAGGGCCAACACCGGGGAGCTGTTTTTT
CDR3: CASSLDRDRANTGELFF

size: many
D: .
V: TRBV6-2/TRBV6-3
J: TRBJ2-7
DNA: TGTGCCAGCAGTTACTCGTGGACGCTCGAATACGAGCAGTACTTC
CDR3: CASSYSWTLEYEQYF

size: many
D: .
V: TRBV15
J: TRBJ1-2
DNA: TGTGCCACCAGCAGAGATCATAGGACATCTTATGGCTACACCTTC
CDR3: CATSRDHRTSYGYTF

size: many
D: .
V: TRBV12-3/TRBV12-4
J: TRBJ1-1
DNA: TGTGCCAGCAGTTACGGGGGAGGATGTTTCTTT
CDR3: CASSYGGGCFF

size: many
D: TRBD2
V: TRBV11-2
J: TRBJ2-7
DNA: TGTGCCAGCAGCTTAGGATCGAGCGGGGGTCTGTACGAGCAGTACTTC
CDR3: CASSLGSSGGLYEQYF

size: many
D: .
V: TRBV28
J: TRBJ1-1
DNA: TGTGCCAGCAGCCCCCTTGGCGAGGGCAGCGCTGAAGCTTTCTTT
CDR3: CASSPLGEGSAEAFF

size: .
D: TRBD1
V: TRBV7-2
J: TRBJ2-7
DNA: TGTGCCAGCAGACTCCGGGACAGAACCTACGAGCAGTACTTC
CDR3: CASRLRDRTYEQYF

size: many
D: .
V: TRBV4-2
J: TRBJ1-6
DNA: TGTGCCAGCAGCCAAGATCTGAGAGATTCACCCCTCCACTTT
CDR3: CASSQDLRDSPLHF

size: .
D: .
V: TRBV27
J: TRBJ2-1
DNA: TGTGCCAGCACCCTTGGCCGCTCATCCAATGAGCAGTTCTTC
CDR3: CASTLGRSSNEQFF

size: .
D: .
V: TRBV11-2
J: TRBJ1-2
DNA: TGTTCCAGCAGGCCAGACGGGGTTGGAGGCTACACCTTC
CDR3: CSSRPDGVGGYTF

size: many
D: TRBD1
V: TRBV20-1
J: TRBJ2-7
DNA: TGCAGTGCTAGGAAGACAGGGGGTTTGTACGAGCAGTACTTC
CDR3: CSARKTGGLYEQYF

size: many
D: .
V: TRBV20-1
J: TRBJ1-2
DNA: TGCAGTGCTAGACCAATGACAGCCGCCTATGGCTACACCTTC
CDR3: CSARPMTAAYGYTF

size: many
D: TRBD1
V: TRBV12-3/TRBV12-4
J: TRBJ2-1
DNA: TGTGCCAGCAGTTTAGCGAGGACAGGGCTAAACAATGAGCAGTTCTTC
CDR3: CASSLARTGLNNEQFF

size: many
D: TRBD1
V: TRBV20-1
J: TRBJ2-7
DNA: TGCAGTGCTAGAGATTGGGACAGGCGCTCCTACGAGCAGTACTTC
CDR3: CSARDWDRRSYEQYF

size: .
D: .
V: TRBV4-2
J: TRBJ2-2
DNA: TGTGCCAGCAGCCCGACCGGGACTGTACCAACCGGGGAGCTGTTTTTT
CDR3: CASSPTGTVPTGELFF

size: .
D: .
V: TRBV12-3/TRBV12-4
J: TRBJ2-7
DNA: TGTGCCAGCAGCCGATTAGGGTCCTACGAGCAGTACTTC
CDR3: CASSRLGSYEQYF

size: many
D: .
V: TRBV19
J: TRBJ1-2
DNA: TGTGCCAGTAGTATTACGATTGGGTGGCAGGGCGCGGGTGGCTACACCTTC
CDR3: CASSITIGWQGAGGYTF

size: many
D: .
V: TRBV6-5
J: TRBJ2-7
DNA: TGTGCCAGCATCCCGGGGCAGGGGAGTAACGAGCAGTACTTC
CDR3: CASIPGQGSNEQYF

size: few
D: .
V: TRBV3-1
J: TRBJ1-2
DNA: TGTGCCAGCAGCCTCCGAGGGCTCCATGGCTACACCTTC
CDR3: CASSLRGLHGYTF

size: many
D: TRBD1
V: TRBV4-2
J: TRBJ1-2
DNA: TGTGCCAGCAGCCAAACACAGGGGAACTATGGCTACACCTTC
CDR3: CASSQTQGNYGYTF

size: .
D: TRBD1
V: TRBV7-8
J: TRBJ2-5
DNA: TGTGCCAGCAGCGATGACAGGGCTTCGGAGACCCAGTACTTC
CDR3: CASSDDRASETQYF

size: many
D: .
V: TRBV6-2/TRBV6-3
J: TRBJ1-2
DNA: TGTGCCAGCAGGCCTAATACCAACTATGGCTACACCTTC
CDR3: CASRPNTNYGYTF

size: many
D: .
V: TRBV6-5
J: TRBJ1-6
DNA: TGTGCCAGCAGTTATTTACAGGGAGCGCCCCTCCACTTT
CDR3: CASSYLQGAPLHF

size: few
D: TRBD2
V: TRBV6-5
J: TRBJ2-5
DNA: TGTGCCAGCAGTTACTTGCTGGGGGGGTCACAAGAGACCCAGTACTTC
CDR3: CASSYLLGGSQETQYF

size: many
D: .
V: TRBV7-2
J: TRBJ1-1
DNA: TGTGCCAGCAGCTTAGCCCGTCGACAGGTATCAGAAGCTTTCTTT
CDR3: CASSLARRQVSEAFF

size: .
D: .
V: TRBV29-1
J: TRBJ1-1
DNA: TGCAGCGTTCAGCAGGTCAACACTGAAGCTTTCTTT
CDR3: CSVQQVNTEAFF

size: many
D: .
V: TRBV12-3/TRBV12-4
J: TRBJ1-2
DNA: TGTGCCAGCAGTCCTTACGGGGCGGACTATGGCTACACCTTC
CDR3: CASSPYGADYGYTF

size: .
D: .
V: TRBV9
J: TRBJ1-3
DNA: TGTGCCAGCAGCGTAGTCGGGCAGTGGGACACCATATATTTT
CDR3: CASSVVGQWDTIYF

size: many
D: .
V: TRBV5-1
J: TRBJ1-1
DNA: TGCGCCAGCAGCTTGGGGCAGGGTAGGGGGACTGAAGCTTTCTTT
CDR3: CASSLGQGRGTEAFF

size: .
D: .
V: TRBV20-1
J: TRBJ1-6
DNA: TGCAGTGCTAGAGGGAGTCTGGGAGGTAATTCACCCCTCCACTTT
CDR3: CSARGSLGGNSPLHF

size: .
D: .
V: TRBV6-1
J: TRBJ2-7
DNA: TGTGCCAGCAGTCCTCTCCGAAACCTTAAATCCTACGAGCAGTACTTC
CDR3: CASSPLRNLKSYEQYF

size: many
D: .
V: TRBV6-5
J: TRBJ2-7
DNA: TGTGCCAGCAGTTATTCCCCGTCGGGGGAGCAGTACTTC
CDR3: CASSYSPSGEQYF

size: many
D: .
V: TRBV5-1
J: TRBJ1-6
DNA: TGCGCCAGCAGTTTTAGTGTGAGAACCGGGACAACGGCGAATTCACCCCTCCACTTT
CDR3: CASSFSVRTGTTANSPLHF

size: few
D: .
V: TRBV5-1
J: TRBJ1-1
DNA: TGCGCCAGCAGCTTCAGGTTGGGGCGCGATACTGAAGCTTTCTTT
CDR3: CASSFRLGRDTEAFF

size: many
D: .
V: TRBV9
J: TRBJ1-1
DNA: TGTGCCAGCAGCGTAGAGGGCAGAGGGAACACTGAAGCTTTCTTT
CDR3: CASSVEGRGNTEAFF

size: many
D: TRBD1
V: TRBV7-2
J: TRBJ2-4
DNA: TGTGCCAGCAGCTGGTCACAGGGGATCGGCATTCAGTACTTC
CDR3: CASSWSQGIGIQYF

size: many
D: .
V: TRBV6-2/TRBV6-3
J: TRBJ1-6
DNA: TGTGCCAGCAGTTATTTAACGGAAAATTCACCCCTCCACTTT
CDR3: CASSYLTENSPLHF

size: .
D: .
V: TRBV20-1
J: TRBJ1-2
DNA: TGCAGTGCTAGAGATCGGGGGGGCAACTATGGCTACACCTTC
CDR3: CSARDRGGNYGYTF

size: many
D: .
V: TRBV12-3/TRBV12-4
J: TRBJ1-1
DNA: TGTGCCAGCACCGCCGAGGGAAACACTGAAGCTTTCTTT
CDR3: CASTAEGNTEAFF

size: few
D: .
V: TRBV10-3
J: TRBJ2-2
DNA: TGTGCCATCAGTGAGTCGATCTCCGGGTCCGGGGAGCTGTTTTTT
CDR3: CAISESISGSGELFF

size: .
D: TRBD1
V: TRBV12-3/TRBV12-4
J: TRBJ2-2
DNA: TGTGCCAGCAGTTGGGGACAGGGGGCATCATCCGGGGAGCTGTTTTTT
CDR3: CASSWGQGASSGELFF

size: many
D: TRBD1
V: TRBV27
J: TRBJ2-2
DNA: TGTGCCAGCAGAAGACAGGGGCGCGGCACCGGGGAGCTGTTTTTT
CDR3: CASRRQGRGTGELFF

size: many
D: TRBD1
V: TRBV19
J: TRBJ1-2
DNA: TGTGCCAGTAGTATAGGGGACAGATCCGGCTACACCTTC
CDR3: CASSIGDRSGYTF

size: many
D: TRBD1
V: TRBV4-1
J: TRBJ1-2
DNA: TGCGCCAGCAGCCAAGATACAGGGGACTATGGCTACACCTTC
CDR3: CASSQDTGDYGYTF

size: many
D: TRBD1
V: TRBV12-3/TRBV12-4
J: TRBJ1-5
DNA: TGTGCCAGCAGTTTTGGGACAGGGGGCCCGCTTAGCAATCAGCCCCAGCATTTT
CDR3: CASSFGTGGPLSNQPQHF

size: many
D: .
V: TRBV28
J: TRBJ2-7
DNA: TGTGCCAGCAGTTTAAGGTCAGGAGGTGAGCAGTACTTC
CDR3: CASSLRSGGEQYF

size: many
D: .
V: TRBV19
J: TRBJ2-7
DNA: TGTGCCAGTAGTTATCTCGAGGGGGAGCAGTACTTC
CDR3: CASSYLEGEQYF

size: .
D: .
V: TRBV13
J: TRBJ1-5
DNA: TGTGCCAGCAGCTTCGGGGCGAATCAGCCCCAGCATTTT
CDR3: CASSFGANQPQHF

size: many
D: .
V: TRBV6-5
J: TRBJ1-1
DNA: TGTGCCAGCAGTTACATGGGGCAGGCTAGGCCTGAAGCTTTCTTT
CDR3: CASSYMGQARPEAFF

size: .
D: .
V: TRBV19
J: TRBJ1-1
DNA: TGTGCCAGTAGTATAGGGGACGCCTACTCTGAAGCTTTCTTT
CDR3: CASSIGDAYSEAFF